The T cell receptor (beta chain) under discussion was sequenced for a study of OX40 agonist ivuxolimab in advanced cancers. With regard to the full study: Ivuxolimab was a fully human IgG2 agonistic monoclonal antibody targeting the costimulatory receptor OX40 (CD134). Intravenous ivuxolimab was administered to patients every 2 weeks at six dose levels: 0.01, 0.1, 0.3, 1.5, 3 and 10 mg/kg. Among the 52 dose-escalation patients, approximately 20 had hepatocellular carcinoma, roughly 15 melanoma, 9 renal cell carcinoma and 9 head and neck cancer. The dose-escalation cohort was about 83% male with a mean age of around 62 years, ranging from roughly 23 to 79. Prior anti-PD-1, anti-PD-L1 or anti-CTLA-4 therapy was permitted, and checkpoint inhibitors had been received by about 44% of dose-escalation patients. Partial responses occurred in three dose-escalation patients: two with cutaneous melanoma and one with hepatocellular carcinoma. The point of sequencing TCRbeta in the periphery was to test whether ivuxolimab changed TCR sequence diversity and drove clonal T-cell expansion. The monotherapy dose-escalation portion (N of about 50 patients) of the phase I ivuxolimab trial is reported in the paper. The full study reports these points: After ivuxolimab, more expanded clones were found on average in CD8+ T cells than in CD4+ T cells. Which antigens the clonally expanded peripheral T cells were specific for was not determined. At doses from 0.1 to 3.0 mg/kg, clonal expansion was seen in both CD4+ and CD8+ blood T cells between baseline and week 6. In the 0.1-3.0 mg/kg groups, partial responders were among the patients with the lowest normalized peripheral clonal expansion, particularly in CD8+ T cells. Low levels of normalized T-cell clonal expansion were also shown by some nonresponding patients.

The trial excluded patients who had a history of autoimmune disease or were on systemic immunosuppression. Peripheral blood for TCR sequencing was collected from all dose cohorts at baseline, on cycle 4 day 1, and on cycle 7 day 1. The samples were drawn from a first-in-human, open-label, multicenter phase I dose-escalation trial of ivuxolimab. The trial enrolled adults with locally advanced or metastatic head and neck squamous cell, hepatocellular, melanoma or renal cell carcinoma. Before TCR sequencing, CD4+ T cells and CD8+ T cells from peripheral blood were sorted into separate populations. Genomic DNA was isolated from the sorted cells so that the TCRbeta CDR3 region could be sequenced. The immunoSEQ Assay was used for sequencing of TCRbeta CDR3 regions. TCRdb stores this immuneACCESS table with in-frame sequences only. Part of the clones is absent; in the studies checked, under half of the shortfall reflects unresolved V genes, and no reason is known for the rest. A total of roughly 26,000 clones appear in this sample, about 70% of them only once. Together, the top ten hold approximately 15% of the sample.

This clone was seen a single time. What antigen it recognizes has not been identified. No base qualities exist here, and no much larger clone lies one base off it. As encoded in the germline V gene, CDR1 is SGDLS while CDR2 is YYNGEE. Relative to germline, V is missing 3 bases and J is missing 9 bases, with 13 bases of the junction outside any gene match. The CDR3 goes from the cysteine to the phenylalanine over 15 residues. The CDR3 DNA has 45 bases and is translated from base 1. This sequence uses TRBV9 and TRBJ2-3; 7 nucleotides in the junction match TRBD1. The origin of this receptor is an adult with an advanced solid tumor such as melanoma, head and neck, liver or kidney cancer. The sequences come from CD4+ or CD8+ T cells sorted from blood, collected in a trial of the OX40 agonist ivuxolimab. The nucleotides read TGTGCCAGCAGCGGGGACAGTGCGTGGGGTAGAACGCAGTATTTT. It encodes CASSGDSAWGRTQYF.